A selection of T cell receptor beta chains follows, all from one sample in a study of response to subunit inactivated influenza vaccine. Each CDR3 protein is one row after TCRdb ran MiXCR on the RT-PCR reads. The sample has roughly 780,000 distinct CDR3 sequences, about 18% seen once. The material sequenced was PBMCs from blood, taken 5 days after vaccination. These receptors originate from a man in his forties or fifties who received an inactivated influenza vaccine. CDR3s include the opening cysteine and the closing phenylalanine or tryptophan. D genes are given only for firm matches. Only part of the rows carry a size: once, few, many, or a class if the clone is expanded.

CDR3aa: CSASEDTLSNQPQHF
CDR3nt: TGCAGTGCTAGCGAAGACACCCTAAGCAATCAGCCCCAGCATTTT
j_gene: TRBJ1-5
len: 15
v_gene: TRBV20-1
d_gene: -
abundance: -

CDR3aa: CASSYRDRFEAFF
CDR3nt: TGTGCCAGCAGTTACCGGGACAGGTTTGAAGCTTTCTTT
j_gene: TRBJ1-1
len: 13
v_gene: TRBV12-3/TRBV12-4
d_gene: TRBD1
abundance: many

CDR3aa: CASSYGDNEQFF
CDR3nt: TGTGCCAGCAGTTACGGGGACAATGAGCAGTTCTTC
j_gene: TRBJ2-1
len: 12
v_gene: TRBV5-6
d_gene: -
abundance: -

CDR3aa: CASSPGTYTQYF
CDR3nt: TGTGCCAGCAGCCCTGGGACTTATACGCAGTATTTT
j_gene: TRBJ2-3
len: 12
v_gene: TRBV12-3/TRBV12-4
d_gene: -
abundance: many

CDR3aa: CASSLGPQGEEAFF
CDR3nt: TGCGCCAGCAGCTTGGGACCACAGGGAGAAGAAGCTTTCTTT
j_gene: TRBJ1-1
len: 14
v_gene: TRBV5-1
d_gene: -
abundance: few

CDR3aa: CASRYSLGGSGNTIYF
CDR3nt: TGCGCCAGCAGATATTCTCTCGGGGGCTCTGGAAACACCATATATTTT
j_gene: TRBJ1-3
len: 16
v_gene: TRBV5-1
d_gene: -
abundance: -

CDR3aa: CSVVGADTGELFF
CDR3nt: TGCAGCGTTGTTGGGGCCGACACCGGGGAGCTGTTTTTT
j_gene: TRBJ2-2
len: 13
v_gene: TRBV29-1
d_gene: -
abundance: many

CDR3aa: CAISGREGPRTDTQYF
CDR3nt: TGTGCCATCAGCGGCCGAGAGGGGCCGCGGACAGATACGCAGTATTTT
j_gene: TRBJ2-3
len: 16
v_gene: TRBV7-6
d_gene: -
abundance: -

CDR3aa: CSARDVTSEKETQYF
CDR3nt: TGCAGTGCTAGAGATGTGACTAGCGAGAAAGAGACCCAGTACTTC
j_gene: TRBJ2-5
len: 15
v_gene: TRBV20-1
d_gene: TRBD2
abundance: many

CDR3aa: CSVVPGLGGRTDTQYF
CDR3nt: TGCAGCGTTGTTCCTGGATTGGGTGGCCGCACAGATACGCAGTATTTT
j_gene: TRBJ2-3
len: 16
v_gene: TRBV29-1
d_gene: -
abundance: -

CDR3aa: CASSLQEGYTEAFF
CDR3nt: TGCGCCAGCAGCTTACAGGAGGGGTACACTGAAGCTTTCTTT
j_gene: TRBJ1-1
len: 14
v_gene: TRBV5-1
d_gene: -
abundance: -

CDR3aa: CASSRRTGGNQPQHF
CDR3nt: TGTGCCAGCAGCCGTAGGACAGGGGGCAATCAGCCCCAGCATTTT
j_gene: TRBJ1-5
len: 15
v_gene: TRBV7-2
d_gene: TRBD1
abundance: -

CDR3aa: CASSSTAGLKLFF
CDR3nt: TGTGCCAGCAGCTCAACCGCTGGGTTAAAACTGTTTTTT
j_gene: TRBJ1-4
len: 13
v_gene: TRBV7-9
d_gene: -
abundance: -

CDR3aa: CATSRERTSGRSGEQFF
CDR3nt: TGTGCCACCAGCAGAGAGCGGACTAGCGGGAGGTCGGGTGAGCAGTTCTTC
j_gene: TRBJ2-1
len: 17
v_gene: TRBV15
d_gene: TRBD2
abundance: many

CDR3aa: CSARVGTSGVLEQYF
CDR3nt: TGCAGTGCTAGAGTCGGGACTAGCGGGGTTCTAGAGCAGTACTTC
j_gene: TRBJ2-7
len: 15
v_gene: TRBV20-1
d_gene: TRBD2
abundance: few

CDR3aa: CASSLNPHSYEQYF
CDR3nt: TGCGCCAGCAGCTTGAACCCACACTCCTACGAGCAGTACTTC
j_gene: TRBJ2-7
len: 14
v_gene: TRBV5-1
d_gene: -
abundance: -

CDR3aa: CASSYSLGANYGYTF
CDR3nt: TGTGCCAGCAGTTACTCACTGGGGGCTAACTATGGCTACACCTTC
j_gene: TRBJ1-2
len: 15
v_gene: TRBV6-5
d_gene: -
abundance: many

CDR3aa: CSTGSYEQYF
CDR3nt: TGCAGCACAGGGTCTTACGAGCAGTACTTC
j_gene: TRBJ2-7
len: 10
v_gene: TRBV20-1
d_gene: -
abundance: many

CDR3aa: CASSPYKGGLDYEQYF
CDR3nt: TGCGCCAGCAGCCCATACAAGGGAGGTTTAGATTACGAGCAGTACTTC
j_gene: TRBJ2-7
len: 16
v_gene: TRBV4-3
d_gene: -
abundance: few

CDR3aa: CASSQQIYYEQYF
CDR3nt: TGCGCCAGCAGCCAGCAGATATACTACGAGCAGTACTTC
j_gene: TRBJ2-7
len: 13
v_gene: TRBV4-3
d_gene: -
abundance: few

CDR3aa: CASSTWTSGGPQYF
CDR3nt: TGTGCCAGCAGCACCTGGACTAGCGGGGGACCTCAGTACTTC
j_gene: TRBJ2-5
len: 14
v_gene: TRBV9
d_gene: TRBD2
abundance: few

CDR3aa: CAISASGTGLSTGELFF
CDR3nt: TGTGCCATCAGTGCATCCGGGACAGGGCTAAGCACCGGGGAGCTGTTTTTT
j_gene: TRBJ2-2
len: 17
v_gene: TRBV10-3
d_gene: TRBD1
abundance: -